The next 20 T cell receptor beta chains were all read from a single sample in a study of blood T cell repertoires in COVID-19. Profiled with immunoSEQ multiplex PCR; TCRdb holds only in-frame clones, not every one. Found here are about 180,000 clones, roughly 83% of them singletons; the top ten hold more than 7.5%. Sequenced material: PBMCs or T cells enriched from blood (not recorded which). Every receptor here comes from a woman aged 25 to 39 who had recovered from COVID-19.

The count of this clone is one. CDR3 coding DNA: TGTGCCAGCAGCCAAGACTTGGGCACGATGAACACTGAAGCTTTCTTT. As protein: CASSQDLGTMNTEAFF. The chain employs TRBV3-1 (or the pseudogene TRBV3-2) and TRBJ1-1, with unresolved D. V lost 0 bases and J lost 0, with 11 bases in between. The CDR3 is 16 amino acids. Germline V gene data show CDR1 as LGHDT and CDR2 as YNNKEL (reference sequence).

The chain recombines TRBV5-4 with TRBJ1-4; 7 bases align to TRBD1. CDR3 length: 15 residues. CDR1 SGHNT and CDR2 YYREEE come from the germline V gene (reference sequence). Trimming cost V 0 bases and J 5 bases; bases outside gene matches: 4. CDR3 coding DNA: TGTGCCAGCAGCTTGGAGACAGGGAGAAATGAAAAACTGTTTTTT. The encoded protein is CASSLETGRNEKLFF.

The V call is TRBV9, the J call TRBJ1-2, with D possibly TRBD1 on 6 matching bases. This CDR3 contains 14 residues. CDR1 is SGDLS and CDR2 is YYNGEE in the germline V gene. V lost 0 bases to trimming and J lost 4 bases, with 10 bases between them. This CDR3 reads CASSVVDSTYGYTF. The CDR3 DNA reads TGTGCCAGCAGCGTAGTGGACAGTACCTATGGCTACACCTTC.

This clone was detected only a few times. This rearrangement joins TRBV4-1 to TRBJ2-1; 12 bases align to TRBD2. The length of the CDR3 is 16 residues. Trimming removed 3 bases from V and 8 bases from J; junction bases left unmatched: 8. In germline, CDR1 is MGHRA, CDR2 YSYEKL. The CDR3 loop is CASSQNRLAGGYEQFF. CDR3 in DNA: TGCGCCAGCAGCCAGAATCGGCTAGCGGGAGGGTATGAGCAGTTCTTC.

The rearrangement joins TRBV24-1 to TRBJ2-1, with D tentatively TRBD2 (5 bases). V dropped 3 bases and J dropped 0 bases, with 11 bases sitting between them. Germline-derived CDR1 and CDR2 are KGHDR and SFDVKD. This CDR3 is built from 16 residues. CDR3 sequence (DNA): TGTGCCACCAGTGATGCCAGCGGAAGCTCCTACAATGAGCAGTTCTTC. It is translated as CATSDASGSSYNEQFF.

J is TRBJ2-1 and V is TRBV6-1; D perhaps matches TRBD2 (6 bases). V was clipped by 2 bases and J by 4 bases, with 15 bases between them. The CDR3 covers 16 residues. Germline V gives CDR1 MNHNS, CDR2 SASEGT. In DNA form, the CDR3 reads TGTGCCAGCAGTGAAATGTCCGGGAGTGGATACAATGAGCAGTTCTTC. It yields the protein CASSEMSGSGYNEQFF.

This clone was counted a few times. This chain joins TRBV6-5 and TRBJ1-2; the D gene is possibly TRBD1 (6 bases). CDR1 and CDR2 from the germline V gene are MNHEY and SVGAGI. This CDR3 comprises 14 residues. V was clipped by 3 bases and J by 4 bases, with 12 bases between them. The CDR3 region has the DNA TGTGCCAGCAGTTATATTTCCAGGGGCTATGGCTACACCTTC. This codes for CASSYISRGYGYTF.

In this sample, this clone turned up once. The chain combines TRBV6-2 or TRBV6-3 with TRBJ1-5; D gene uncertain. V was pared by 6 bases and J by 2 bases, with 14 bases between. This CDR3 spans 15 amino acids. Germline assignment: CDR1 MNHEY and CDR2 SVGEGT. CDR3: CASSPPHSGNQPQHF. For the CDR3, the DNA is TGTGCCAGCAGCCCCCCCCACAGTGGCAATCAGCCCCAGCATTTT.

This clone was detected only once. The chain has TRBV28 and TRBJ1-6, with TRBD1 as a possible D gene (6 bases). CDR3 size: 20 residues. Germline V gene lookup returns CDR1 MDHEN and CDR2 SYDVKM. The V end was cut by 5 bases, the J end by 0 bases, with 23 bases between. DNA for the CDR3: TGTGCCAGCAGTGTCGGGGGGGCAGGCGGGCCGATCTCCTATAATTCACCCCTCCACTTT. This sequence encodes CASSVGGAGGPISYNSPLHF.

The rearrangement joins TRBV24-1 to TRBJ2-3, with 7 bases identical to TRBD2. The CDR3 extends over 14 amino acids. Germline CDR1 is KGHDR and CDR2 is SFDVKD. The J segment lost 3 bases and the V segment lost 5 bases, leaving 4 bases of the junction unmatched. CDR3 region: CATSGGGGTDTQYF. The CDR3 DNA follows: TGTGCCACCAGTGGCGGGGGAGGGACAGATACGCAGTATTTT.

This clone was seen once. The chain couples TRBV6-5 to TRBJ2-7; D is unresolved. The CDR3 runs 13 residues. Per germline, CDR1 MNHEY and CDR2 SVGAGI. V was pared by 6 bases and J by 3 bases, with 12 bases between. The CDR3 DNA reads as TGTGCCAGCAGCAGAGACGAGGACTACGAGCAGTACTTC. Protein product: CASSRDEDYEQYF.

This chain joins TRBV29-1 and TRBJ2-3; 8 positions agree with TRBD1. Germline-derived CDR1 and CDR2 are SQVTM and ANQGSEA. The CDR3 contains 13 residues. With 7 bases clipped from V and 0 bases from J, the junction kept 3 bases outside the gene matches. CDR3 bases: TGCAGCGGCGGACAGGGAAGCACAGATACGCAGTATTTT. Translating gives CSGGQGSTDTQYF.

The CDR3 nucleotides read TGTGCCAGCAGCTTAGATATTAGCCTAGCGGACTACAATGAGCAGTTCTTC. This sequence encodes CASSLDISLADYNEQFF. The chain carries TRBV11-3 and TRBJ2-1; TRBD2 matches 7 bases. The ends lost 0 bases at V and 3 bases at J; junction bases unmatched: 8. Germline CDR1 and CDR2: SGHNT and YENEEA. The CDR3 has 17 amino acids.

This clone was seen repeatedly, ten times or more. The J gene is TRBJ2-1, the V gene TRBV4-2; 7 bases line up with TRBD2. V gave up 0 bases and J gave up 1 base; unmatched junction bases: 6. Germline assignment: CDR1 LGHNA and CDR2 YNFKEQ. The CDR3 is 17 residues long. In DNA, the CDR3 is TGTGCCAGCAGCCAAGATTCAACTAGCGAATCCTACAATGAGCAGTTCTTC. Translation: CASSQDSTSESYNEQFF.

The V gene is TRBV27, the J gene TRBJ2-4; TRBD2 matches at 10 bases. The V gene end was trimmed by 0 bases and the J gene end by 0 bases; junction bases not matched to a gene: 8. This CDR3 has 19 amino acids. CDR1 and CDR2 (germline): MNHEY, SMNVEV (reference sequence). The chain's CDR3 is CASSLSSGGAEIAKNIQYF. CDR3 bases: TGTGCCAGCAGTTTATCGAGCGGGGGGGCAGAAATAGCCAAAAACATTCAGTACTTC.

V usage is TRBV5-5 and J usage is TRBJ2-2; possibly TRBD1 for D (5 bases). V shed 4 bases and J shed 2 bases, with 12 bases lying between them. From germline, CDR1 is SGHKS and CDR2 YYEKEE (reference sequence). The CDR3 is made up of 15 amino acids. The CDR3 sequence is CASSKTELNTGELFF. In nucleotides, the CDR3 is TGTGCCAGCAGCAAGACAGAATTAAACACCGGGGAGCTGTTTTTT.

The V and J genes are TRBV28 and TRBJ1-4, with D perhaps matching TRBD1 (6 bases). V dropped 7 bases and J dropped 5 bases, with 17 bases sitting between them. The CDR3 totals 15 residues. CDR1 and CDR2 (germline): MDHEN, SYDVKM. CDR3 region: CASNLRDTENEKLFF. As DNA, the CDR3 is TGTGCCAGCAACCTCCGGGACACGGAGAATGAAAAACTGTTTTTT.

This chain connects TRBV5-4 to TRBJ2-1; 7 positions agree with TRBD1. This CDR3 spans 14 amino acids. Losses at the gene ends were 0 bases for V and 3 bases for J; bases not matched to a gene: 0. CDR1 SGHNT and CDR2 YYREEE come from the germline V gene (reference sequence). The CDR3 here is CASSLGTGYNEQFF. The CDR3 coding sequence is TGTGCCAGCAGCTTGGGGACAGGCTACAATGAGCAGTTCTTC.

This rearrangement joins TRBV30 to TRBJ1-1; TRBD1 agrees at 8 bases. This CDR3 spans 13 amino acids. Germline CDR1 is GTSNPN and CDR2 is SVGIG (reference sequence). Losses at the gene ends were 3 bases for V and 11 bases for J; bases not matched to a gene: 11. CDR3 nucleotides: TGTGCCTGGAGGGCAGGGGACAGGTTGTCTGCTTTCTTT. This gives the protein CAWRAGDRLSAFF.

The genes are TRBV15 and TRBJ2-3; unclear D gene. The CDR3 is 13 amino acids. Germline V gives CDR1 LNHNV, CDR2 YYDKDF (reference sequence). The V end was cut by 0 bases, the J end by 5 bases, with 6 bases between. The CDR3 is CATSRDPVDTQYF. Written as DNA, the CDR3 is TGTGCCACCAGCAGAGATCCGGTAGATACGCAGTATTTT.